These 24 T cell receptor beta chains came from one sample sequenced in a study of CD8+ T cells in alopecia areata. In each case, RNA was isolated and then reverse transcribed into cDNA as the sequencing template. Sequenced by immunoSEQ multiplex PCR; TCRdb stores in-frame clones only, minus some. Among about 220,000 clones listed, about 58% were seen once. Treatment given: oral pan-JAK inhibitor, 5-10 mg twice daily. The material was CD4+ T cells sorted from blood, obtained at week 4, from a patient treated with tofacitinib. These TCRs come from a human donor with alopecia areata.

This clone was found a few times. V gene TRBV27 combines with J gene TRBJ2-2, with 9 bases fitting TRBD1. CDR1 is MNHEY and CDR2 is SMNVEV in the germline V gene (reference sequence). J lost 6 bases, V lost 6 bases, and 14 bases had no gene match. The CDR3 spans 17 residues. The CDR3 reads CASSYLTGTGSSGELFF. Written as DNA, the CDR3 is TGTGCCAGCAGCTACCTGACCGGGACAGGGAGTTCCGGGGAGCTGTTTTTT.

This clone was counted only a few times. J is TRBJ1-1 and V is TRBV5-1; TRBD1 matches at 9 bases. This CDR3 contains 15 residues. J lost 11 bases, V lost 4 bases, and 15 bases had no gene match. Germline V gene data show CDR1 as SGHRS and CDR2 as YFSETQ. The CDR3 is CASSPGQGPAGSAFF. The CDR3 nucleotides are TGCGCCAGCAGCCCGGGACAGGGACCAGCAGGGTCCGCTTTCTTT.

CDR3 DNA: TGCAGCGTTGAGGGACAGACGACTGAAGCTTTCTTT. This encodes CSVEGQTTEAFF. The J gene is TRBJ1-1, the V gene TRBV29-1; 7 bases map to TRBD1. The germline V gene has CDR1 SQVTM and CDR2 ANQGSEA. This CDR3 is built from 12 residues. V lost 3 bases, J lost 5 bases, and 3 bases stayed unmatched. Together with reference TRBV29-1 and TRBJ1-1, the CDR3 gives the full variable domain: SAVISQKPSRDICQRGTSLTIQCQVDSQVTMMFWYRQQPGQSLTLIATANQGSEATYESGFVIDKFPISRPNLTFSTLTVSNMSPEDSSIYLCSVEGQTTEAFFGQGTRLTVV.

This clone was seen a few times. The chain uses TRBV6-5 and TRBJ2-3, with D unresolved. The V end was cut by 0 bases, the J end by 0 bases, with 7 bases between. From germline, CDR1 is MNHEY and CDR2 SVGAGI. This CDR3 is built from 15 residues. DNA for the CDR3: TGTGCCAGCAGTTACTCGATTAAAAGCACAGATACGCAGTATTTT. Residues: CASSYSIKSTDTQYF.

The chain combines TRBV29-1 with TRBJ1-2; unclear D gene. The CDR3 covers 9 residues. V lost 7 bases, J lost 8 bases, and 8 bases lay in between. Germline CDR1 SQVTM, CDR2 ANQGSEA. The CDR3 here is CSAGEGYTF. The CDR3 DNA follows: TGCAGCGCCGGGGAGGGCTACACCTTC.

This clone was detected once. The CDR3 region is CSVEDRVGGSEAFF. DNA of the CDR3: TGCAGCGTTGAAGATCGAGTGGGGGGGTCTGAAGCTTTCTTT. This chain uses TRBV29-1 with TRBJ1-1; tentatively, D is TRBD1 (5 bases). The CDR3 is 14 amino acids. The germline gives CDR1 SQVTM, CDR2 ANQGSEA. The V end lost 0 bases, the J end lost 6 bases, and 14 bases lay between the germline ends.

V and J are TRBV30 and TRBJ1-4; no clear D gene. The CDR3 has 17 residues. Trimming took 4 bases from V and 0 from J, leaving 18 bases between them. CDR1 is GTSNPN, CDR2 SVGIG, per germline (reference sequence). DNA of the CDR3: TGTGCCTGGATCCCCGGAGGGAGGGCTGCAACTAATGAAAAACTGTTTTTT. Protein: CAWIPGGRAATNEKLFF.

The chain uses TRBV11-2 and TRBJ2-4; no reliable D call. Trimming took 1 base from V and 3 from J, leaving 7 bases between them. The CDR3 is 14 amino acids. Germline CDR1 SGHAT, CDR2 FQNNGV. DNA for the CDR3: TGTGCCAGCAGCTTAGGCCAGCACAAAAACATTCAGTACTTC. Protein product: CASSLGQHKNIQYF. The full variable domain, rest sourced from reference TRBV11-2 and TRBJ2-4, is EAGVAQSPRYKIIEKRQSVAFWCNPISGHATLYWYQQILGQGPKLLIQFQNNGVVDDSQLPKDRFSAERLKGVDSTLKIQPAKLEDSAVYLCASSLGQHKNIQYFGAGTRLSVL.

V is TRBV2 and J is TRBJ2-1; 8 positions agree with TRBD1. V was clipped by 5 bases and J by 7 bases; unmatched bases: 4. CDR1 SNHLY and CDR2 FYNNEI come from the germline V gene. This CDR3 comprises 13 residues. The CDR3 DNA follows: TGTGCCAGCAGTATGCGACAGGGGAATGAGCAGTTCTTC. Residues: CASSMRQGNEQFF.

The chain recombines TRBV19 with TRBJ2-6, with D unresolved. The germline CDR1 and CDR2 sequences are LNHDA and SQIVND (reference sequence). The CDR3 has 13 residues. The V gene lost 9 bases and the J gene lost 2 bases, with 8 bases spanning the gap. CDR3 amino acids: CASLQPGANVLTF. The CDR3 bases are TGTGCCAGCCTCCAACCTGGGGCCAACGTCCTGACTTTC.

The V and J genes are TRBV7-3 and TRBJ2-5, with a weak D call TRBD2 (6 bases). There are 14 residues in the CDR3. Germline V gene data show CDR1 as SGHTA and CDR2 as FQGTGA. Trimming removed 4 bases at V and 5 bases at J, with 14 bases between. CDR3 DNA: TGTGCCAGCAGCTACCAGGGTGGGAGGGAGACCCAGTACTTC. Translating it yields CASSYQGGRETQYF.

J is TRBJ1-5 and V is TRBV10-3; 7 nucleotides match TRBD1. The CDR3 sequence is 13 residues long. Looked up from germline, CDR1 is ENHRY and CDR2 is SYGVKD. The ends lost 11 bases at V and 5 bases at J; junction bases unmatched: 9. The DNA of the CDR3 is TGTGCCGTCGGGGCAGGGGGGGATCAGCCCCAGCATTTT. It yields the protein CAVGAGGDQPQHF.

There are a few counts of this clone. The J gene is TRBJ1-4, the V gene TRBV5-1; tentative D call: TRBD1 (5 bases). The CDR3 has 14 amino acids. The germline gives CDR1 SGHRS, CDR2 YFSETQ. The V gene lost 2 bases and the J gene lost 8 bases, with 13 bases spanning the gap. CDR3 bases: TGCGCCAGCAGCTTCAAGGCAGGGTACGAAAAACTGTTTTTT. Amino acid sequence: CASSFKAGYEKLFF.

The sample holds a few counts of this clone. The chain carries TRBV30 and TRBJ1-2, with D unclear. The CDR3 contains 12 residues. Germline-derived CDR1 and CDR2 are GTSNPN and SVGIG (reference sequence). Trimming took off 1 base at V and 13 bases at J, with 16 bases between the two ends. Here the CDR3 reads CAWSEPPNLITF. Written as DNA, the CDR3 is TGTGCCTGGAGTGAACCGCCGAATTTAATCACCTTC. The full variable domain, its missing parts supplied by reference TRBV30 and TRBJ1-2, is SQTIHQWPATLVQPVGSPLSLECTVEGTSNPNLYWYRQAAGRGLQLLFYSVGIGQISSEVPQNLSASRPQDRQFILSSKKLLLSDSGFYLCAWSEPPNLITFGSGTRLTVV.

This clone was recorded a few times. The same CDR3 can be traced to other DNA sequences in this sample. The V call is TRBV18, the J call TRBJ2-5, with D hard to call. Trimming stripped 1 base from V and 1 base from J, with 7 bases between. Germline V CDR1 and CDR2: KGHSH, LQKENI. The CDR3 contains 14 residues. The CDR3 coding sequence is TGTGCCAGCTCACCACGGGGATCCCAAGAGACCCAGTACTTC. It is translated as CASSPRGSQETQYF.

The chain couples TRBV7-2 to TRBJ1-1; D unresolved. This CDR3 spans 14 amino acids. The V end lost 0 bases, the J end lost 7 bases, and 12 bases lay between the germline ends. In germline, CDR1 is SGHTA, CDR2 FQGNSA. CDR3 coding DNA: TGTGCCAGCAGCTTAGCGGTGGGGAACTTTGAAGCTTTCTTT. This translates into CASSLAVGNFEAFF. Full variable domain (outside the CDR3, taken from reference TRBV7-2 and TRBJ1-1): GAGVSQSPSNKVTEKGKDVELRCDPISGHTALYWYRQSLGQGLEFLIYFQGNSAPDKSGLPSDRFSAERTGGSVSTLTIQRTQQEDSAVYLCASSLAVGNFEAFFGQGTRLTVV.

The V and J genes are TRBV5-1 and TRBJ2-5; D not resolved. The CDR3 runs 12 residues. Germline lookup yields CDR1 SGHRS and CDR2 YFSETQ. Trimming pared 2 bases from V and 4 bases from J, leaving 6 bases between. This CDR3 reads CASSFSRETQYF. In nucleotides, the CDR3 is TGCGCCAGCAGCTTCTCGAGAGAGACCCAGTACTTC.

At least ten counts were recorded for this clone. The V and J genes are TRBV6-1 and TRBJ1-6; D is ambiguous. The CDR3 runs to 14 residues. Germline CDR1 reads MNHNS; CDR2 reads SASEGT. V dropped 1 base and J dropped 7 bases, with 8 bases sitting between them. CDR3 DNA: TGTGCCAGCAGTGAAGTAGGGAAAAATTCACCCCTCCACTTT. Residues: CASSEVGKNSPLHF.

This clone was seen a handful of times. Written as DNA, the CDR3 is TGTGCCAGCAGTTCCCTCGGGACAGCCTATGGCTACACCTTC. Its translation: CASSSLGTAYGYTF. This rearrangement joins TRBV28 to TRBJ1-2, with 7 bases fitting TRBD1. With V trimmed by 4 bases and J by 4 bases, 6 bases remained unmatched. Germline values: CDR1 MDHEN, CDR2 SYDVKM. The CDR3 contains 14 residues.

This clone was counted ten times or more. The J gene is TRBJ1-2, the V gene TRBV23-1; TRBD1 agrees at 8 bases. TRBV23-1 is an ORF, and what it does is uncertain. There are 16 residues in the CDR3. The V segment lost 6 bases and the J segment 3 bases; nucleotides outside the gene matches: 12. As DNA, the CDR3 is TGCGCCAGCAGACGACCTAGGACAGGGACTTACTATGGCTACACCTTC. This gives the protein CASRRPRTGTYYGYTF.

V is TRBV27 and J is TRBJ2-5, with 15 nucleotides matching TRBD2. The germline CDR1 and CDR2 sequences are MNHEY and SMNVEV (reference sequence). V was pared by 5 bases and J by 5 bases, with 6 bases of the junction left unmatched. The CDR3 runs 16 residues. CDR3 DNA: TGTGCCAGCAGTACTGGACTAGCGGGGGGGCGTGAGACCCAGTACTTC. Translated, it gives CASSTGLAGGRETQYF.

The chain couples TRBV10-3 to TRBJ1-1; D might be TRBD1 (5 bases). The CDR3 contains 15 residues. The germline gives CDR1 ENHRY, CDR2 SYGVKD. V shed 0 bases and J shed 1 base, with 9 bases lying between them. The CDR3 sequence is CAISESRDGNTEAFF. The CDR3 bases are TGTGCCATCAGTGAGTCCAGGGACGGGAACACTGAAGCTTTCTTT.

This chain links TRBV29-1 with TRBJ2-7; D might be TRBD2 (5 bases). CDR1 is SQVTM and CDR2 is ANQGSEA in the germline V gene. The CDR3 contains 14 residues. Trimming left V 5 bases short and J 2 bases short, with 16 bases between. In DNA form, the CDR3 reads TGCAGCGTTTCCTCGGGCGGAGGTACCTACGAGCAGTACTTC. Translated: CSVSSGGGTYEQYF.

The rearrangement joins TRBV30 to TRBJ2-3; the D is unclear. Germline V CDR1 and CDR2: GTSNPN, SVGIG (reference sequence). The V end was cut by 0 bases, the J end by 0 bases, with 10 bases between. The CDR3 sequence is 15 residues long. The CDR3 sequence is CAWSVSETSTDTQYF. The CDR3 nucleotides read TGTGCCTGGAGTGTGTCGGAAACTAGCACAGATACGCAGTATTTT. The variable domain in full, completed from reference TRBV30 and TRBJ2-3, reads SQTIHQWPATLVQPVGSPLSLECTVEGTSNPNLYWYRQAAGRGLQLLFYSVGIGQISSEVPQNLSASRPQDRQFILSSKKLLLSDSGFYLCAWSVSETSTDTQYFGPGTRLTVL.